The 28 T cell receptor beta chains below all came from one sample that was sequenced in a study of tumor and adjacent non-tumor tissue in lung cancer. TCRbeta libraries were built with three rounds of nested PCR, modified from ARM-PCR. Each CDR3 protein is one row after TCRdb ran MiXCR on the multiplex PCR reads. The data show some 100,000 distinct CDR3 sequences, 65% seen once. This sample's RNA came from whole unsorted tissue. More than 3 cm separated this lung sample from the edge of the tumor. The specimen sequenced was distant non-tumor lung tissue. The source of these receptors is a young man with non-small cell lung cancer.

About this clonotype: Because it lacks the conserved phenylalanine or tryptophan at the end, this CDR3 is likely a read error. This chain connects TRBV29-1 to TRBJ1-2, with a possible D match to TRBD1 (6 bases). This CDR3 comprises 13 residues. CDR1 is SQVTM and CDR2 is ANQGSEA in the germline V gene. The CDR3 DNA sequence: TGCAGTACTTTGGACAGTCGGGTGTATGGCTACACCTTA. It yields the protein CSTLDSRVYGYTL.

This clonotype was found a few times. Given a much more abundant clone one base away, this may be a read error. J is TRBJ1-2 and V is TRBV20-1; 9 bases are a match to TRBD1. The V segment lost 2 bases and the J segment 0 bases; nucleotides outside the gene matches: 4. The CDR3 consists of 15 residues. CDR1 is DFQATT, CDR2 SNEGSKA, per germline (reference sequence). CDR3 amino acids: CSARCHRGPNYGYTF. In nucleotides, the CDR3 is TGCAGTGCTAGATGCCACAGGGGGCCTAACTATGGCTACACCTTC.

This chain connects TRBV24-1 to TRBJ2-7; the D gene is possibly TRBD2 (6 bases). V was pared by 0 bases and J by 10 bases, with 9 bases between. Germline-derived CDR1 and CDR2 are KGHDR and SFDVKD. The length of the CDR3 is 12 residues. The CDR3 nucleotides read TGTGCCACCAGTGATTTGGGAGGGTTCCAGTACTTC. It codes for CATSDLGGFQYF.

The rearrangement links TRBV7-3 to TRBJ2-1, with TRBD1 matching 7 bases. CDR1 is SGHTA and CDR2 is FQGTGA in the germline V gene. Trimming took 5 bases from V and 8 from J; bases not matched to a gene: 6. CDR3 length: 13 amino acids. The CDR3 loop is CASSPTGVDEQFF. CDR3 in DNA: TGTGCCAGCAGCCCCACAGGGGTGGATGAGCAGTTCTTC. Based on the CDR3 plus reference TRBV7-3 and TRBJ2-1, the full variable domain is GAGVSQTPSNKVTEKGKYVELRCDPISGHTALYWYRQSLGQGPEFLIYFQGTGAADDSGLPNDRFFAVRPEGSVSTLKIQRTERGDSAVYLCASSPTGVDEQFFGPGTRLTVL.

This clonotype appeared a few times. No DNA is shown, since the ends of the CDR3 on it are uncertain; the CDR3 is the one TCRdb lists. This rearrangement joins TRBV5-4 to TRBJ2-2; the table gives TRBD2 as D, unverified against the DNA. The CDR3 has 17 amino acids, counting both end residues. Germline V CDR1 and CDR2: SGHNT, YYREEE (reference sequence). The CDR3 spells CASSDAGLAGVTGSCFF.

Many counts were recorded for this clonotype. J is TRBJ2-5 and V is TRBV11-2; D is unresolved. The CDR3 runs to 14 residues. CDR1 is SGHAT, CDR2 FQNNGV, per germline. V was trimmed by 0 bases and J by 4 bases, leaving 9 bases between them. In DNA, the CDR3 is TGTGCCAGCAGCTTAGATTGGGTGGGAGAGACCCAGTACTTC. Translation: CASSLDWVGETQYF.

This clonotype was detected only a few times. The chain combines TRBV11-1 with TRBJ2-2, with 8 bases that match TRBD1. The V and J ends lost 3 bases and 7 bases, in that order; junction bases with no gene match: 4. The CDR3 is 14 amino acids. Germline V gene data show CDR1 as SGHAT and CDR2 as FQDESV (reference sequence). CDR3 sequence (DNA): TGTGCCAGCAGCTTCGACAGGGGCAACGGGGAGCTGTTTTTT. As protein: CASSFDRGNGELFF.

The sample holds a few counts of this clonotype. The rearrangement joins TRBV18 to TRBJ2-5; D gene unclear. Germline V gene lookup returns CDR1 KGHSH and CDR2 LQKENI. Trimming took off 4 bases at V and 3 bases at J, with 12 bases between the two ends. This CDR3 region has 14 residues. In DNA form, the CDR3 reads TGTGCCAGCTCACGTTACACTACTGAAGAGACCCAGTACTTC. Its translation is CASSRYTTEETQYF.

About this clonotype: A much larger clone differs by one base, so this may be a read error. The CDR3 DNA follows: TGCGCCAGCGGCCAAGACTCCGGGGGCCAGCCCCAGCATTTT. Protein product: CASGQDSGGQPQHF. V gene TRBV4-3 combines with J gene TRBJ1-5; D might be TRBD1 (6 bases). The CDR3 has 14 amino acids. Germline V gene data show CDR1 as LGHNA and CDR2 as YSLEER.

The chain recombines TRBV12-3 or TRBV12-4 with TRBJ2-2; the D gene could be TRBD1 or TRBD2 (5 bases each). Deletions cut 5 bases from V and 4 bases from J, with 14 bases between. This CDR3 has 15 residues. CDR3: CASSMGQGVTGELFF. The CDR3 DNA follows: TGTGCCAGCAGTATGGGGCAGGGAGTCACCGGGGAGCTGTTTTTT.

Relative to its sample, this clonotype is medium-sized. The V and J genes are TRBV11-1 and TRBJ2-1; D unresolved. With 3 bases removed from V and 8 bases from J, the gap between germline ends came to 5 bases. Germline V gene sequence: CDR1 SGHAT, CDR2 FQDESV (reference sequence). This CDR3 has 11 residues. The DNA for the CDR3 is TGTGCCAGCAGCTTGGCGTATGAGCAGTTCTTC. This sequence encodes CASSLAYEQFF.

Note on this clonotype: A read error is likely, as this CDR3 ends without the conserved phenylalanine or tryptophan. The CDR3 is CTSSLDLTGELFL. CDR3 sequence (DNA): TGTACCAGCAGCTTAGATCTCACCGGGGAGCTGTTTTTG. The chain couples TRBV11-2 to TRBJ2-2; D not resolved. Germline V gene data show CDR1 as SGHAT and CDR2 as FQNNGV. CDR3 length equals 13 residues.

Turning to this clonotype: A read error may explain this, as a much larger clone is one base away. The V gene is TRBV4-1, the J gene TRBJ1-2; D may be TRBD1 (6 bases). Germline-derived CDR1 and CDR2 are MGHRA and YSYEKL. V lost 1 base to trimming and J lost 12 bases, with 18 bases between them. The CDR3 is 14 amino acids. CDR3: CASSQAAGDAKHTF. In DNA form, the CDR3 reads TGCGCCAGCAGCCAAGCGGCAGGGGACGCAAAACACACCTTC.

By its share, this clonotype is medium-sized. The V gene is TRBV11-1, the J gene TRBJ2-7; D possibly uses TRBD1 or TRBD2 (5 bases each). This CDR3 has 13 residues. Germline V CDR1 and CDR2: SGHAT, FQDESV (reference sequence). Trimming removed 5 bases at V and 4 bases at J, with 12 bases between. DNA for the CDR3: TGTGCCAGCAGCGTTGGGGGAGAATACGAGCAGTACTTC. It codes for CASSVGGEYEQYF.

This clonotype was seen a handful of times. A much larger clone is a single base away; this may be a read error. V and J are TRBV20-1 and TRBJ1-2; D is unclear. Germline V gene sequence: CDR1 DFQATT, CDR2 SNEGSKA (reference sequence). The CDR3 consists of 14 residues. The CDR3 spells CSARASIGDYDYTF. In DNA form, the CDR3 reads TGCAGTGCTAGAGCTAGTATAGGAGACTATGACTACACCTTC.

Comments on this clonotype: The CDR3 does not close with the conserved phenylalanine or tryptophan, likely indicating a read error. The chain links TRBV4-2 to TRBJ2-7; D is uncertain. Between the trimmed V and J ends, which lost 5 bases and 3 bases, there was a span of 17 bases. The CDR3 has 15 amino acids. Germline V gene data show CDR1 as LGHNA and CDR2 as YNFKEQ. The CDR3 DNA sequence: TGTGCCAGCAGCTCCGCCCCGGAGTCGGTCTACGAGCAGTACATC. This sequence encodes CASSSAPESVYEQYI.

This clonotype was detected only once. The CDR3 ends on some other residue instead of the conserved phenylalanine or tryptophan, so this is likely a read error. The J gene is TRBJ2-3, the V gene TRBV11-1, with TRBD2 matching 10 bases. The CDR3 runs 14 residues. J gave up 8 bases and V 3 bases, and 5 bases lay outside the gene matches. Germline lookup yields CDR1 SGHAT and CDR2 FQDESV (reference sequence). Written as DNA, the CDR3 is TGTGCCAGCAGCTTCCTAGCGGGGGAAGTTACGCAGTATTCT. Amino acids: CASSFLAGEVTQYS.

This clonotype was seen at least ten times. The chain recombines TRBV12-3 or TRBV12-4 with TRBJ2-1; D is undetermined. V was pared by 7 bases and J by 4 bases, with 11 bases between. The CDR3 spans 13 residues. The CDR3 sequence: CASNRRSYNEQFF. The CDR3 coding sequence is TGTGCCAGCAATCGACGCTCTTACAATGAGCAGTTCTTC.

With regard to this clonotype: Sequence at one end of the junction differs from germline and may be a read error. CDR3 bases: TGCAGTACTAGTCCGGACAGATACAATGAGGAGTTCTTC. Translation gives CSTSPDRYNEEFF. The chain is built from TRBV20-1 and TRBJ2-1; TRBD1 is a possible D gene (6 bases). CDR3 length: 13 residues. The germline V gene has CDR1 DFQATT and CDR2 SNEGSKA (reference sequence).

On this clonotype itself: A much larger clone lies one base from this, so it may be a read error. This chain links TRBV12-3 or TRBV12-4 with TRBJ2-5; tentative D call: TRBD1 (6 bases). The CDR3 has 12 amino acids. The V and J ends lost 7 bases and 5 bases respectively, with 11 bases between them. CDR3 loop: CASKSGQETQYF. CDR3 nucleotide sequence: TGTGCCAGCAAAAGCGGACAGGAGACCCAGTACTTC.

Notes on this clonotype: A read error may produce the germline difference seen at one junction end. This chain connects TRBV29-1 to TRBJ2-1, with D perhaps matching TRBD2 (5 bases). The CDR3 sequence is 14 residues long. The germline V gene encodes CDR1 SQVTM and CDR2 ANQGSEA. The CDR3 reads CSVEHGGRWYEQIF. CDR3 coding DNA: TGCAGCGTTGAACACGGCGGGCGATGGTATGAGCAGATCTTC.

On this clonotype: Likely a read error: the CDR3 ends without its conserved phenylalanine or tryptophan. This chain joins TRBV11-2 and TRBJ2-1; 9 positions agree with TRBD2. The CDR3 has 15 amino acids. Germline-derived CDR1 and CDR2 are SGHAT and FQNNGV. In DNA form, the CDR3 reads TGTGCCAGAAGCTTAATCCTAGCGGGGATTGATAAGCAGTTCCTC. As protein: CARSLILAGIDKQFL.

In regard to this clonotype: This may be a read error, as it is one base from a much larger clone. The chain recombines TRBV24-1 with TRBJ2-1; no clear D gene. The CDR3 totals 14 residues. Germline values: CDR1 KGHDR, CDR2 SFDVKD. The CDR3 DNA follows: TGTGCCACCAGTGATCCCATGGACGGAAATGAGCGGTTCTTC. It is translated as CATSDPMDGNERFF.

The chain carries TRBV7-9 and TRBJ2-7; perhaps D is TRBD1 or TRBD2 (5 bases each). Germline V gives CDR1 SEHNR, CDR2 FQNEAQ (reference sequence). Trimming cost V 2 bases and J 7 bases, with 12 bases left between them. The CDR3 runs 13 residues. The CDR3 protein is CASSLPGWGEQYF. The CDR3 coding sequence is TGTGCCAGCAGCTTACCTGGATGGGGGGAGCAGTACTTC.

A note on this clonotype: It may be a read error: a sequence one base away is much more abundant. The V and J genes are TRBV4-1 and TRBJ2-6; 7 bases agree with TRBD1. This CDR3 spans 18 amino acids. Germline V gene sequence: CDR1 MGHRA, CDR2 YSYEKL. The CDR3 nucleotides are TGCGCCAGCAGCCTCCGGGACAGTTCCTCTTTGGGGGTCAACGTCCTGACTTTC. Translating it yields CASSLRDSSSLGVNVLTF.

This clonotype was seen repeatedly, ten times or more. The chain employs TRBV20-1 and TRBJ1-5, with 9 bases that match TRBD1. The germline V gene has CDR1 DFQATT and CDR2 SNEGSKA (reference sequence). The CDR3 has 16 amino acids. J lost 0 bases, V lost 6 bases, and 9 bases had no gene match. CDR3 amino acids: CSAWTGAGYSNQPQHF. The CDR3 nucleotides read TGCAGTGCCTGGACAGGGGCTGGATATAGCAATCAGCCCCAGCATTTT.

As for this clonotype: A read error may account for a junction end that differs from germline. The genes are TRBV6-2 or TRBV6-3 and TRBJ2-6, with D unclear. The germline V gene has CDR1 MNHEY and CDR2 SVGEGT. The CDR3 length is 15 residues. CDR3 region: CASSCEPVGANVLTF. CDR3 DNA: TGTGCGAGCAGTTGCGAACCGGTCGGGGCCAACGTCCTGACTTTC.

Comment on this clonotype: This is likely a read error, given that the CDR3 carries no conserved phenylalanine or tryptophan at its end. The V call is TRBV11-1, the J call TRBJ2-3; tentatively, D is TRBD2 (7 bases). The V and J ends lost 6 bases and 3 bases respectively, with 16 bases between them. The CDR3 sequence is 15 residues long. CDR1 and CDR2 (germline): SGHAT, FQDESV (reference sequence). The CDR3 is CASSLMRGRTDTQYY. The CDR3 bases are TGTGCCAGCAGTCTCATGCGGGGGCGGACAGATACGCAGTATTAT.